This paragraph reports one T cell receptor (beta chain). Its cognate antigen is unknown. The ends were cut back, 4 bases at V and 4 bases at J, with 13 bases in the middle. This CDR3 contains 14 residues. In germline, CDR1 is LNHDA, CDR2 SQIVND (reference sequence). Every subset's genomic DNA went evenly onto several immunoSEQ plates. Study processing details: From ImmunoSEQ came sequences covering only the junction and carrying no quality scores, so filtering differed. The data were produced by immunoSEQ multiplex PCR, yet TCRdb's version contains in-frame clones alone and is incomplete. For V, J and clone size, that table is used; D and trimming come from the DNA. There are about half a million clones in the sample; approximately 79% occur only once, and 13% lies in the top ten. These data belong to a study of shared clonotypes between healthy human individuals. Findings and caveats of the study: Clonotype sharing across donors was expected to vary with sequencing depth.

Material: PBMCs. V usage is TRBV19 and J usage is TRBJ1-2; a weak D match, TRBD1 (6 bases). The sequence was obtained from a woman between 40 and 50 years old in good health. Some clones in this sample may be carry-over from other donors' samples. DNA for the CDR3: TGTGCCAGTAGTAGGGGGACACGCGCCTATGGCTACACCTTC. Protein product: CASSRGTRAYGYTF. Looking up the rest from reference TRBV19 and TRBJ1-2 gives the full variable domain: DGGITQSPKYLFRKEGQNVTLSCEQNLNHDAMYWYRQDPGQGLRLIYYSQIVNDFQKGDIAEGYSVSREKKESFPLTVTSAQKNPTAFYLCASSRGTRAYGYTFGSGTRLTVV.